A single sample is the source of the 19 T cell receptor beta chains below, sequenced in a study of blood T cell repertoires in COVID-19. Libraries were prepared by immunoSEQ multiplex PCR; TCRdb keeps only in-frame clonotypes and omits some of them. The sample includes about 46,000 clones, 70% to 90% of them seen just once. Sequenced: peripheral blood. The receptors derive from a human donor in a cohort sampled during active COVID-19. The donor label of this sample is uncertain.

This clone came up once. This sequence joins TRBV5-1 and TRBJ2-1; 10 positions agree with TRBD1. The CDR3 consists of 14 residues. V gave up 5 bases and J gave up 12 bases; unmatched junction bases: 11. Germline V lookup: CDR1 SGHRS, CDR2 YFSETQ. For the CDR3, the DNA is TGCGCCAGCAGAACGGGACAGGGGCCTTCCGGGCAGTTCTTC. It translates to CASRTGQGPSGQFF.

The chain carries TRBV9 and TRBJ2-3; D may be TRBD2 (7 bases). The germline V gene encodes CDR1 SGDLS and CDR2 YYNGEE. Trimming removed 3 bases at V and 8 bases at J, with 13 bases between. This CDR3 is 13 amino acids long. CDR3: CASSAGAGVTQYF. CDR3 nucleotides: TGTGCCAGCAGCGCGGGGGCGGGGGTTACGCAGTATTTT. Full variable domain (rest looked up from reference TRBV9 and TRBJ2-3): DSGVTQTPKHLITATGQRVTLRCSPRSGDLSVYWYQQSLDQGLQFLIQYYNGEERAKGNILERFSAQQFPDLHSELNLSSLELGDSALYFCASSAGAGVTQYFGPGTRLTVL.

The chain uses TRBV11-2 and TRBJ2-3; no clear D gene. CDR3 length: 12 amino acids. CDR1 is SGHAT, CDR2 FQNNGV, per germline. V lost 0 bases and J lost 8, with 6 bases in between. The CDR3 region has the DNA TGTGCCAGCAGCTTAGATCGAGCTACGCAGTATTTT. Residues: CASSLDRATQYF.

This clone is medium-sized in the sample. The gene calls are TRBV7-9 and TRBJ1-5, with D tentatively TRBD1 (5 bases). V gave up 1 base and J gave up 9 bases, with 7 bases separating them. This CDR3 has 12 amino acids. Germline V gives CDR1 SEHNR, CDR2 FQNEAQ (reference sequence). In DNA, the CDR3 is TGTGCCAGCAGCTTAGGGGGCGGGCCCCAGCATTTT. This encodes CASSLGGGPQHF.

The chain combines TRBV5-1 with TRBJ1-1, with no clear D. This CDR3 has 17 amino acids. Deletions cut 0 bases from V and 4 bases from J, with 19 bases between. Germline V gene data show CDR1 as SGHRS and CDR2 as YFSETQ. The CDR3 protein is CASSLGRVEVMATEAFF. CDR3 nucleotides: TGCGCCAGCAGCTTGGGGAGGGTAGAGGTAATGGCCACTGAAGCTTTCTTT.

The chain carries TRBV6-6 and TRBJ2-1; 11 nucleotides match TRBD2. V lost 5 bases and J lost 4; bases outside the gene matches: 13. The CDR3 has 18 residues. Germline V gene sequence: CDR1 MNHNY, CDR2 SVGAGI (reference sequence). In DNA form, the CDR3 reads TGTGCCAGCAGTCCGTCCCTTAGCGGGGGGGCCTTTTACAATGAGCAGTTCTTC. It translates to CASSPSLSGGAFYNEQFF.

The chain combines TRBV7-3 with TRBJ2-1; perhaps TRBD1 as D (5 bases). The CDR3 is 13 amino acids. The V gene lost 9 bases and the J gene lost 7 bases, with 16 bases spanning the gap. Looked up from germline, CDR1 is SGHTA and CDR2 is FQGTGA. The CDR3 DNA reads TGTGCCAGTCTAAAGGGGCGTAAAAATGAGCAGTTCTTC. Its protein is CASLKGRKNEQFF.

The rearrangement joins TRBV11-2 to TRBJ2-7; 10 bases map to TRBD2. The CDR3 runs 16 residues. Germline assignment: CDR1 SGHAT and CDR2 FQNNGV. The junction had 11 bases not matched to a gene; V was cut back by 3 bases and J by 6 bases. CDR3: CASSFNSGGSFGEQYF. DNA of the CDR3: TGTGCCAGCAGCTTTAATAGCGGGGGGAGTTTCGGCGAGCAGTACTTC.

The chain has TRBV6-5 and TRBJ2-3; 7 nucleotides align to TRBD1. The CDR3 has 14 amino acids. In germline, CDR1 is MNHEY, CDR2 SVGAGI. Trimming cost V 8 bases and J 2 bases; bases outside gene matches: 7. DNA of the CDR3: TGTGCCAGCCCGAAACAGGGGAACACAGATACGCAGTATTTT. Amino acid sequence: CASPKQGNTDTQYF.

The genes are TRBV29-1 and TRBJ2-7; 7 bases are shared with TRBD1. From germline, CDR1 is SQVTM and CDR2 ANQGSEA. Trimming cost V 6 bases and J 2 bases; bases outside gene matches: 7. This CDR3 comprises 13 residues. The CDR3 region has the DNA TGCAGCGTGGGAGAGGGGGCGGCCTACGAGCAGTACTTC. Amino acids: CSVGEGAAYEQYF.

The chain uses TRBV18 and TRBJ1-2, with 8 positions matching TRBD1. The CDR3 sequence is 17 residues long. The germline gives CDR1 KGHSH, CDR2 LQKENI. Trimming removed 4 bases from V and 3 bases from J; junction bases left unmatched: 13. The CDR3 DNA reads TGTGCCAGCTCACAGGGACAGGCAGGTTTGAGCGACTATGGCTACACCTTC. As protein: CASSQGQAGLSDYGYTF.

The V and J genes are TRBV24-1 and TRBJ1-2, with 12 bases fitting TRBD1. J lost 8 bases, V lost 4 bases, and 4 bases had no gene match. The germline V gene encodes CDR1 KGHDR and CDR2 SFDVKD. This CDR3 contains 14 residues. Written as DNA, the CDR3 is TGTGCCACCAGTGACCCCGGGACAGGGGGCGGCTACACCTTC. Protein: CATSDPGTGGGYTF.

J is TRBJ2-7 and V is TRBV12-3 or TRBV12-4; the D is unclear. The CDR3 extends over 13 amino acids. V was pared by 6 bases and J by 2 bases, with 11 bases between. This CDR3 reads CASSSGLTYEQYF. The CDR3 nucleotides are TGTGCCAGCAGCTCCGGGTTAACCTACGAGCAGTACTTC.

This clone was observed a single time. The chain is built from TRBV10-3 and TRBJ2-6; D perhaps matches TRBD1 (6 bases). Germline V CDR1 and CDR2: ENHRY, SYGVKD. The germline V and J ends were trimmed by 9 bases and 2 bases, with 17 bases remaining between them. The CDR3 is 16 residues long. The CDR3 DNA reads TGTGCCATTTCTGCGCAGGGGAAACCTGGGGCCAACGTCCTGACTTTC. Protein product: CAISAQGKPGANVLTF.

The V gene is TRBV6-5, the J gene TRBJ1-2; the match to TRBD1 covers 8 bases. The CDR3 length is 12 residues. The V gene end was trimmed by 7 bases and the J gene end by 4 bases; junction bases not matched to a gene: 2. Germline V gene lookup returns CDR1 MNHEY and CDR2 SVGAGI. CDR3 in DNA: TGTGCCAGCACAGGGGGCGCCTATGGCTACACCTTC. As protein: CASTGGAYGYTF.

This rearrangement joins TRBV2 to TRBJ2-7, with 12 bases identical to TRBD1. Germline CDR1 is SNHLY and CDR2 is FYNNEI. V trimming: 7 bases; J trimming: 1 base; junction bases outside the gene matches: 11. CDR3 size: 17 residues. As DNA, the CDR3 is TGTGCCAGCACCTACGGGACAGGGGGCGTGGGGTCCTACGAGCAGTACTTC. Translating gives CASTYGTGGVGSYEQYF. Variable domain in full (rest from reference TRBV2 and TRBJ2-7): EPEVTQTPSHQVTQMGQEVILRCVPISNHLYFYWYRQILGQKVEFLVSFYNNEISEKSEIFDDQFSVERPDGSNFTLKIRSTKLEDSAMYFCASTYGTGGVGSYEQYFGPGTRLTVT.

This sequence joins TRBV9 and TRBJ1-1; the D is unclear. Trimming left V 4 bases short and J 2 bases short, with 12 bases between. There are 14 residues in the CDR3. Germline CDR1 SGDLS, CDR2 YYNGEE. CDR3 sequence reads: CASSPEGSNTEAFF. The CDR3 DNA reads as TGTGCCAGCAGCCCAGAGGGCAGTAACACTGAAGCTTTCTTT.

The rearrangement links TRBV6-5 to TRBJ1-2, with a weak D call TRBD1 (5 bases). In germline, CDR1 is MNHEY, CDR2 SVGAGI. This CDR3 region has 15 residues. V was trimmed by 7 bases and J by 5 bases, leaving 20 bases between them. The CDR3 protein is CASKATVNLIYGYTF. CDR3 in DNA: TGTGCCAGCAAGGCGACAGTGAACCTGATTTATGGCTACACCTTC.

The chain employs TRBV6-2 or TRBV6-3 and TRBJ2-4; 12 nucleotides align to TRBD2. The germline V gene encodes CDR1 MNHEY and CDR2 SVGEGT. Germline trimming cut 5 bases from V and 0 bases from J; bases unmatched to any gene: 5. This CDR3 is 17 amino acids long. DNA for the CDR3: TGTGCCAGCAGTAGGACTAGCGGGGTAGTAGCCAAAAACATTCAGTACTTC. It yields the protein CASSRTSGVVAKNIQYF.